This T cell receptor beta chain was recorded in a study of T cells after yellow fever vaccination. As for the study in general: When fractions had low cell numbers, they were prepared with SMART-Seq v4 Ultra Low Input. General observations from the study: Faster peaking, at day 5 versus 15, marked a secondary response that was weaker. Shared CD4/CD8 clonotypes were a small share, likely from convergent recombination. Subsequent to the booster, the majority of primary-vaccination clones reappeared (approximately 95% CD4, 80% to 90% CD8).

This clonotype was counted many times. Its antigen is undetermined. TCRdb passed the 5' RACE reads through MiXCR, listing each CDR3 protein once. The sample consists of 250,000 to 350,000 distinct CDR3 sequences, 3.5% to 4.5% of them appearing once. The source was PBMCs, collected 15 days after the yellow fever booster vaccination. This receptor was obtained from a man aged 18 to 29 who received the YFV17D yellow fever vaccine.

The CDR3 region has the DNA TGTGCCAGCAGACCGGGGGACACTGGAAGACCTGAAGCTTTCTTT. This sequence encodes CASRPGDTGRPEAFF. The chain is built from TRBV6-1 and TRBJ1-1; D is perhaps TRBD1 (6 bases). Germline lookup yields CDR1 MNHNS and CDR2 SASEGT. CDR3 length: 15 amino acids. V was shortened by 6 bases and J by 6 bases, with 20 bases between the two germline ends.